One sample yielded the 23 T cell receptor beta chains listed below, sequenced in a study of blood T cells in healthy people across ages (dated by TCRdb to about 2015). The library relied on 5' RACE. The listed sequencing device is Illumina HiSeq 2500. A second 7 to 11 cycle PCR used a sample-barcoded 5' primer and a J-beta primer mix. TCRdb reanalyzed the raw reads on its own, using fastp at Q25 for trimming and MiXCR for clone calling, and kept in-frame beta chains. Each CDR3 protein gets just one entry, which takes the most common genes and DNA from the rows behind it. Here the sample has some 1.5 million distinct CDR3 sequences; 28% occur a single time. The ten biggest clones cover over 7% of the sample. The sample was blood. These receptors were taken from a woman in her 30s in good health.

This clonotype turned up a few times. The chain links TRBV25-1 to TRBJ2-1; tentative D call: TRBD1 (5 bases). V lost 5 bases and J 6 bases, leaving 17 bases between the germline ends. Germline V CDR1 and CDR2: MGHDK, SYGVNS. The CDR3 has 15 amino acids. The CDR3 reads CASSKGSSGANEQFF. CDR3 nucleotides: TGTGCCAGCAGTAAAGGTAGCTCTGGGGCCAATGAGCAGTTCTTC.

V and J are TRBV2 and TRBJ1-1; D not certain. V was pared by 4 bases and J by 1 base, with 7 bases between. CDR3 size: 13 residues. Germline CDR1 is SNHLY and CDR2 is FYNNEI. CDR3 residues: CASSGEKNTEAFF. The CDR3 region has the DNA TGTGCCAGCAGTGGGGAGAAGAACACTGAAGCTTTCTTT.

This clonotype has a count of ten or more. V and J are TRBV4-1 and TRBJ2-7, with 8 bases identical to TRBD2. The germline CDR1 and CDR2 sequences are MGHRA and YSYEKL. V dropped 3 bases and J dropped 6; count of bases not matched to a gene: 13. The CDR3 totals 16 residues. CDR3 nucleotide sequence: TGCGCCAGCAGCCAGACCATACCGGGGGGGGTTGGCGAGCAGTACTTC. Translation: CASSQTIPGGVGEQYF.

The chain has TRBV10-3 and TRBJ2-5; TRBD2 agrees at 9 bases. The CDR3 length is 16 residues. The trim removed 8 bases at V and 2 bases at J, leaving 12 bases unmatched. Germline lookup yields CDR1 ENHRY and CDR2 SYGVKD. In DNA, the CDR3 is TGTGCCATCGGGACTAGCCAAGGCCTTCCTCAAGAGACCCAGTACTTC. It codes for CAIGTSQGLPQETQYF.

This clonotype showed up many times. The genes are TRBV6-2 or TRBV6-3 and TRBJ2-7, with D maybe TRBD1 (6 bases). V lost 6 bases, J lost 2 bases, and 17 bases lay in between. The CDR3 loop spans 15 amino acids. CDR1 is MNHEY and CDR2 is SVGEGT in the germline V gene. The CDR3 spells CASRPRTAFTYEQYF. The DNA for the CDR3 is TGTGCCAGCAGGCCCCGGACAGCTTTTACCTACGAGCAGTACTTC.

J is TRBJ1-5 and V is TRBV12-3 or TRBV12-4; D gene unclear. This CDR3 is built from 14 residues. V dropped 6 bases and J dropped 1 base, with 10 bases sitting between them. CDR3 protein: CASSETSSNQPQHF. The CDR3 DNA reads TGTGCCAGCAGCGAGACGTCGAGCAATCAGCCCCAGCATTTT.

The chain employs TRBV29-1 and TRBJ1-2; tentatively, D is TRBD1 (5 bases). Germline loops: CDR1 SQVTM, CDR2 ANQGSEA. The V end was cut by 7 bases, the J end by 6 bases, with 24 bases between. This CDR3 is built from 15 residues. The CDR3 sequence is CSEVHRGVSGNGYTF. The CDR3 nucleotides are TGCAGCGAAGTTCACCGAGGGGTTAGTGGAAATGGCTACACCTTC.

The rearrangement joins TRBV12-3 or TRBV12-4 to TRBJ1-1; D call uncertain. This CDR3 has 16 amino acids. V was pared by 5 bases and J by 0 bases, with 16 bases between. For the CDR3, the DNA is TGTGCCAGCAGTCTCCGGCGTGGAGGTATGAACACTGAAGCTTTCTTT. It encodes CASSLRRGGMNTEAFF.

This clonotype occurred many times. This rearrangement joins TRBV5-1 to TRBJ2-5; 11 bases map to TRBD2. Germline V gene data show CDR1 as SGHRS and CDR2 as YFSETQ. V dropped 0 bases and J dropped 2; count of bases not matched to a gene: 3. This CDR3 region has 16 residues. The CDR3 here is CASSLVPSGGQETQYF. The CDR3, as DNA: TGCGCCAGCAGCTTGGTGCCTAGCGGGGGGCAAGAGACCCAGTACTTC.

This chain connects TRBV20-1 to TRBJ2-7; 9 bases are a match to TRBD1. Germline CDR1 is DFQATT and CDR2 is SNEGSKA (reference sequence). The CDR3 length is 14 residues. Trimming took 8 bases from V and 2 from J; bases not matched to a gene: 10. In nucleotides, the CDR3 is TGCAGTATAGAAGGCGGGACAGGGCCCTACGAGCAGTACTTC. Its translation is CSIEGGTGPYEQYF.

This clonotype has at least ten counts. The genes are TRBV6-5 and TRBJ2-4; 10 bases map to TRBD2. The CDR3 spans 16 residues. V gave up 6 bases and J gave up 2 bases; unmatched junction bases: 7. CDR1 is MNHEY, CDR2 SVGAGI, per germline. The CDR3: CASSRNSGGSKNIQYF. CDR3 DNA: TGTGCCAGCAGCCGCAATAGCGGGGGGTCCAAAAACATTCAGTACTTC.

The J gene is TRBJ1-2, the V gene TRBV6-2 or TRBV6-3; 7 nucleotides line up with TRBD1. The CDR3 has 12 residues. Germline trimming cut 3 bases from V and 12 bases from J; bases unmatched to any gene: 7. Germline lookup yields CDR1 MNHEY and CDR2 SVGEGT. The DNA for the CDR3 is TGTGCCAGCAGTTATACAGGGGTCGGCCACACCTTC. It is translated as CASSYTGVGHTF.

This clonotype came up many times. This chain connects TRBV7-6 to TRBJ2-1; perhaps TRBD1 as D (5 bases). This CDR3 contains 17 residues. V lost 5 bases to trimming and J lost 3 bases, with 20 bases between them. Germline V lookup: CDR1 SGHVS, CDR2 FNYEAQ. The CDR3 nucleotides read TGTGCCAGCAGCCGCCCAGGGCTCCGGGCGGACTACAATGAGCAGTTCTTC. Translation gives CASSRPGLRADYNEQFF.

Notes on this clonotype: At one end, the junction sequence differs from germline, possibly due to a read error. V usage is TRBV6-5 and J usage is TRBJ2-1; D is unclear. The length of the CDR3 is 15 residues. Germline CDR1 MNHEY, CDR2 SVGAGI. CDR3 nucleotides: TGTGCCAGCTATGAGTCATACCCAATGTATAATGGGCAGTTCTTC. Protein product: CASYESYPMYNGQFF.

This clonotype was seen a handful of times. The genes are TRBV20-1 and TRBJ2-4; possible D gene TRBD2, 5 bases. The DNA end is a closer match to TRBJ2-7, so the J assignment may be wrong. The CDR3 loop spans 14 amino acids. Per the germline V gene, CDR1 is DFQATT and CDR2 is SNEGSKA (reference sequence). CDR3 sequence (DNA): TGCAGTGCTTCAGCCATGAGGGTTAGTTACGAGCAGTACTTC. Its translation is CSASAMRVSYEQYF.

This clonotype was counted at least ten times. This chain links TRBV4-2 with TRBJ2-7; D is ambiguous. This CDR3 comprises 13 residues. Germline values: CDR1 LGHNA, CDR2 YNFKEQ. The V gene lost 0 bases and the J gene lost 3 bases, with 6 bases spanning the gap. Here the CDR3 DNA reads TGTGCCAGCAGCCAAGACCAGAACTACGAGCAGTACTTC. It specifies CASSQDQNYEQYF.

This clonotype was detected only a few times. The chain joins TRBV7-2 to TRBJ2-5, with D tentatively TRBD2 (5 bases). V lost 0 bases to trimming and J lost 7 bases, with 9 bases between them. The CDR3 covers 13 residues. Germline V gives CDR1 SGHTA, CDR2 FQGNSA. CDR3 region: CASSLADLGTQYF. The CDR3 DNA is TGTGCCAGCAGCTTAGCGGACTTGGGGACCCAGTACTTC.

Ten or more counts support this clonotype. The chain employs TRBV9 and TRBJ2-1; 11 bases line up with TRBD1. This CDR3 contains 15 residues. V lost 3 bases, J lost 6 bases, and 5 bases stayed unmatched. The V gene's germline CDR1 is SGDLS and CDR2 YYNGEE. The DNA for the CDR3 is TGTGCCAGCAGCGATACCGGGACAGGGGGCAATGAGCAGTTCTTC. Its protein is CASSDTGTGGNEQFF. Variable domain in full (rest from reference TRBV9 and TRBJ2-1): DSGVTQTPKHLITATGQRVTLRCSPRSGDLSVYWYQQSLDQGLQFLIQYYNGEERAKGNILERFSAQQFPDLHSELNLSSLELGDSALYFCASSDTGTGGNEQFFGPGTRLTVL.

V is TRBV12-5 and J is TRBJ2-7; D call uncertain. This CDR3 comprises 13 residues. Trimming left V 1 base short and J 3 bases short, with 7 bases between. The germline gives CDR1 LGHNT, CDR2 FRNRAP. The CDR3 nucleotides are TGTGCTAGTGGTTTGGGACACTTCTACGAGCAGTACTTC. Translated, it gives CASGLGHFYEQYF.

J is TRBJ2-1 and V is TRBV20-1; weak D call: TRBD1 (6 bases). Per the germline V gene, CDR1 is DFQATT and CDR2 is SNEGSKA (reference sequence). This CDR3 is 16 amino acids long. V was cut by 5 bases and J by 2 bases, with 19 bases left in between. The CDR3 DNA follows: TGCAGTGCTCCGCTGGGGGCAGGGGTCACCTACAATGAGCAGTTCTTC. As protein: CSAPLGAGVTYNEQFF.

This clonotype has more than one count but fewer than ten. The chain carries TRBV7-2 and TRBJ2-5; no definite D call. V lost 5 bases, J lost 7 bases, and 8 bases lay in between. This CDR3 region has 11 residues. In germline, CDR1 is SGHTA, CDR2 FQGNSA. The CDR3 here is CASSPVGTQYF. The CDR3 nucleotides read TGTGCCAGCAGCCCGGTGGGGACCCAGTACTTC.

This clonotype was seen a handful of times. The genes are TRBV6-2 or TRBV6-3 and TRBJ2-1; 13 bases line up with TRBD2. V was pared by 11 bases and J by 9 bases, with 7 bases of the junction left unmatched. CDR3 length: 13 amino acids. Germline V CDR1 and CDR2: MNHEY, SVGEGT. The CDR3 loop is CAARLAGGGEQFF. CDR3 nucleotides: TGTGCCGCTCGACTAGCGGGAGGCGGTGAGCAGTTCTTC.

The rearrangement joins TRBV5-1 to TRBJ2-1; possible D gene TRBD2, 6 bases. The ends were cut back, 6 bases at V and 8 bases at J, with 18 bases in the middle. Germline lookup yields CDR1 SGHRS and CDR2 YFSETQ. The CDR3 sequence is 14 residues long. The CDR3 nucleotides are TGCGCCAGCACCATCGGACTACAATCGGATGAGCAGTTCTTC. Amino acid sequence: CASTIGLQSDEQFF.